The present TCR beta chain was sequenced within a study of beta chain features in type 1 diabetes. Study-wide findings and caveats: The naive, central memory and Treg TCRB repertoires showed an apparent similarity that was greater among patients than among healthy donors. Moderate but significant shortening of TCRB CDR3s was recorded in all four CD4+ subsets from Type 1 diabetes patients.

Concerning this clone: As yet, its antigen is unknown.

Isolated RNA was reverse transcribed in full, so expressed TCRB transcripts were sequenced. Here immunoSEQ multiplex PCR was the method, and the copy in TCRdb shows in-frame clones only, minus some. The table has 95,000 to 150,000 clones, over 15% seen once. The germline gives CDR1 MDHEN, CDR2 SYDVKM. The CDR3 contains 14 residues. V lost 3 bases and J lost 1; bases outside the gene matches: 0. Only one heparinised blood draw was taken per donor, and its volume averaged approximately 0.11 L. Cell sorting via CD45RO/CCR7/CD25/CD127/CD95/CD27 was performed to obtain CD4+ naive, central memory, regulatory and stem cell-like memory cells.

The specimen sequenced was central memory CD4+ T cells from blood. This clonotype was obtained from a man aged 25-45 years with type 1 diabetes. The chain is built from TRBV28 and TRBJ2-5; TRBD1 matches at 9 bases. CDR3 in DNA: TGTGCCAGCAGTTTGACAGGGGGCCAAGAGACCCAGTACTTC. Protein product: CASSLTGGQETQYF. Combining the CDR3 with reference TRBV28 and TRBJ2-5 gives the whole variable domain DVKVTQSSRYLVKRTGEKVFLECVQDMDHENMFWYRQDPGLGLRLIYFSYDVKMKEKGDIPEGYSVSREKKERFSLILESASTNQTSMYLCASSLTGGQETQYFGPGTRLLVL.